Each of the 30 T cell receptor beta chains below was sequenced from the same sample in a study of CD8 T cells in ankylosing spondylitis. Study-wide results and limits: A TCR beta motif of fewer than ten highly homologous variants appeared characteristic of ankylosing spondylitis blood.

TCRdb fed the 5' RACE reads into MiXCR, producing one record per CDR3 protein. The sample has more than 650,000 distinct CDR3 sequences; roughly 10% are singletons. Antigens for these TCRs are unknown. The sample consisted of blood, either unsorted or a sorted T cell fraction (not recorded which). The receptors were sampled from a male donor with ankylosing spondylitis.

This clonotype has a count of ten or more. The CDR3 protein is CASSLGLAGVVETQYF. CDR3 sequence (DNA): TGTGCCAGCAGTCTGGGACTAGCGGGAGTGGTGGAGACCCAGTACTTC. This sequence joins TRBV6-1 and TRBJ2-5, with 14 bases lining up with TRBD2. V trimming: 5 bases; J trimming: 5 bases; junction bases outside the gene matches: 7. From germline, CDR1 is MNHNS and CDR2 SASEGT. This CDR3 has 16 amino acids.

This clonotype showed up just a few times. V gene TRBV6-2 or TRBV6-3 combines with J gene TRBJ2-1; D ambiguous. The CDR3 covers 16 residues. The germline V gene has CDR1 MNHEY and CDR2 SVGEGT. The V and J ends lost 4 bases and 0 bases respectively, with 13 bases between them. This CDR3 is CASSSPAPSSYNEQFF. The CDR3 DNA sequence: TGTGCCAGCAGTTCACCGGCCCCCTCCTCCTACAATGAGCAGTTCTTC.

The chain links TRBV20-1 to TRBJ1-6, with D hard to call. Germline V lookup: CDR1 DFQATT, CDR2 SNEGSKA (reference sequence). CDR3 length: 14 amino acids. Between the trimmed V and J ends, which lost 3 bases and 9 bases, there was a span of 15 bases. This CDR3 reads CSASRAPLASPLHF. The CDR3 DNA sequence: TGCAGTGCTAGTAGGGCCCCTCTGGCTTCACCCCTCCACTTT.

This clonotype was seen more than once but under ten times. The rearrangement joins TRBV15 to TRBJ2-1; 8 bases map to TRBD1. Trimming cost V 6 bases and J 2 bases; bases outside gene matches: 0. Germline values: CDR1 LNHNV, CDR2 YYDKDF (reference sequence). The CDR3 runs 13 residues. DNA for the CDR3: TGTGCCACCAGACAGGGGGCCTACAATGAGCAGTTCTTC. It codes for CATRQGAYNEQFF.

The chain has TRBV7-6 and TRBJ2-5; TRBD2 matches 8 bases. Trimming took 6 bases from V and 4 from J; bases not matched to a gene: 7. The CDR3 contains 14 residues. Germline lookup yields CDR1 SGHVS and CDR2 FNYEAQ. This chain's CDR3 is CASRRGLARETQYF. In DNA form, the CDR3 reads TGTGCCAGCAGACGCGGACTAGCTCGAGAGACCCAGTACTTC.

Only a few counts were recorded for this clonotype. V and J are TRBV20-1 and TRBJ2-1; D possibly corresponds to TRBD1 (6 bases). Germline V lookup: CDR1 DFQATT, CDR2 SNEGSKA (reference sequence). The V and J ends lost 4 bases and 12 bases respectively, with 16 bases between them. There are 12 residues in the CDR3. This CDR3 reads CSATNRVGRQFF. Written as DNA, the CDR3 is TGCAGTGCTACCAACAGGGTGGGAAGGCAGTTCTTC.

This clonotype appeared many times. The CDR3 DNA reads TGTGCCACCAGCGTGGGGAGCTCCTACGAGCAGTACTTC. Translated: CATSVGSSYEQYF. V usage is TRBV24-1 and J usage is TRBJ2-7, with D tentatively TRBD2 (5 bases). Deletions cut 7 bases from V and 0 bases from J, with 9 bases between. The CDR3 consists of 13 residues. In germline, CDR1 is KGHDR, CDR2 SFDVKD.

This clonotype was counted ten times or more. The gene calls are TRBV7-2 and TRBJ2-3; D call uncertain. Germline CDR1 reads SGHTA; CDR2 reads FQGNSA. V was trimmed by 0 bases and J by 4 bases, leaving 5 bases between them. This CDR3 contains 13 residues. CDR3 loop: CASSLAGADTQYF. The DNA for the CDR3 is TGTGCCAGCAGCTTAGCCGGTGCAGATACGCAGTATTTT.

This clonotype has a count of ten or more. The genes are TRBV7-2 and TRBJ2-5, with 8 nucleotides matching TRBD2. Germline lookup yields CDR1 SGHTA and CDR2 FQGNSA. The CDR3 is made up of 16 amino acids. V gave up 3 bases and J gave up 1 base; unmatched junction bases: 7. The CDR3, as DNA: TGTGCCAGCAGCTTTTTTCGCGGGGGGCTCCAAGAGACCCAGTACTTC. This translates into CASSFFRGGLQETQYF.

The chain recombines TRBV5-5 with TRBJ2-1; 9 bases are shared with TRBD2. Germline V lookup: CDR1 SGHKS, CDR2 YYEKEE (reference sequence). The V segment lost 4 bases and the J segment 9 bases; nucleotides outside the gene matches: 8. The CDR3 is 14 residues long. CDR3 coding DNA: TGTGCCAGCAGCATGCAGACTAGCGGAGTTGAGCAGTTCTTC. It encodes CASSMQTSGVEQFF.

The chain uses TRBV4-3 and TRBJ2-1, with D possibly TRBD2 on 7 matching bases. CDR1 and CDR2 (germline): LGHNA, YSLEER. The CDR3 length is 16 residues. Trimming took off 1 base at V and 2 bases at J, with 12 bases between the two ends. This chain's CDR3 is CASSQARGGPYNEQFF. Written as DNA, the CDR3 is TGCGCCAGCAGCCAAGCTAGGGGGGGCCCCTACAATGAGCAGTTCTTC.

This clonotype was counted at least ten times. The chain links TRBV29-1 to TRBJ2-3; D might be TRBD2 (5 bases). The CDR3 length is 14 residues. The ends were cut back, 7 bases at V and 2 bases at J, with 16 bases in the middle. The germline V gene has CDR1 SQVTM and CDR2 ANQGSEA. As DNA, the CDR3 is TGCAGCGGGAATGGAGGCGGTATCACAGATACGCAGTATTTT. It yields the protein CSGNGGGITDTQYF.

This clonotype appeared a few times. The chain carries TRBV7-2 and TRBJ1-5; D not certain. CDR3 length equals 13 residues. Trimming pared 4 bases from V and 5 bases from J, leaving 9 bases between. Germline CDR1 is SGHTA and CDR2 is FQGNSA. The CDR3 coding sequence is TGTGCCAGCAGCTCTGATGGTCATCAGCCCCAGCATTTT. This gives the protein CASSSDGHQPQHF. Full variable domain (remainder filled in from reference TRBV7-2 and TRBJ1-5): GAGVSQSPSNKVTEKGKDVELRCDPISGHTALYWYRQSLGQGLEFLIYFQGNSAPDKSGLPSDRFSAERTGGSVSTLTIQRTQQEDSAVYLCASSSDGHQPQHFGDGTRLSIL.

V is TRBV2 and J is TRBJ2-5; TRBD2 aligns across 7 bases. This CDR3 has 15 residues. CDR1 and CDR2 from the germline V gene are SNHLY and FYNNEI. J was trimmed by 5 bases and V by 4 bases; bases with no gene match: 10. The CDR3 DNA sequence: TGTGCCAGCAGTGGGCTCGTAGGGGAGGGGGAGACCCAGTACTTC. This translates into CASSGLVGEGETQYF.

This chain joins TRBV7-2 and TRBJ2-3, with 7 bases lining up with TRBD1. Per germline, CDR1 SGHTA and CDR2 FQGNSA. The CDR3 has 15 amino acids. The trim removed 5 bases at V and 8 bases at J, leaving 13 bases unmatched. In DNA form, the CDR3 reads TGTGCCAGCAGCACGCGAGAAGGGGGCGCTGGTACGCAGTATTTT. Protein: CASSTREGGAGTQYF.

This clonotype turned up a few times. This rearrangement joins TRBV27 to TRBJ1-1; no reliable D call. CDR1 is MNHEY and CDR2 is SMNVEV in the germline V gene (reference sequence). The V end was cut by 4 bases, the J end by 3 bases, with 12 bases between. The CDR3 loop spans 14 amino acids. DNA of the CDR3: TGTGCCAGCAGTTCCGGGCGAGCGGACACTGAAGCTTTCTTT. Translation gives CASSSGRADTEAFF.

The chain links TRBV10-3 to TRBJ2-1, with D possibly TRBD1 on 6 matching bases. Germline-derived CDR1 and CDR2 are ENHRY and SYGVKD. V gave up 4 bases and J gave up 10 bases, with 11 bases separating them. The CDR3 contains 12 residues. The CDR3 region has the DNA TGTGCCATCAGTGCAAACAGGGAGGAGCAGTTCTTC. Its translation is CAISANREEQFF.

This clonotype was counted between two and nine times. The rearrangement uses TRBV24-1 and TRBJ2-3; no reliable D call. V was pared by 3 bases and J by 6 bases, with 9 bases between. CDR1 is KGHDR, CDR2 SFDVKD, per germline. The CDR3 covers 13 residues. DNA for the CDR3: TGTGCCACCAGTGATCTAACGTGGGATACGCAGTATTTT. Its protein product is CATSDLTWDTQYF.

With regard to this clonotype: A read error may explain this, as a much larger clone is one base away. The genes are TRBV15 and TRBJ2-3; 7 positions agree with TRBD1. The length of the CDR3 is 13 residues. Looked up from germline, CDR1 is LNHNV and CDR2 is YYDKDF (reference sequence). Trimming removed 6 bases from V and 3 bases from J; junction bases left unmatched: 3. CDR3 nucleotides: TGTGCCACCAGGAGACAGGGAACAGATACGCAGTATTTT. The encoded protein is CATRRQGTDTQYF.

This clonotype has only a few counts. V is TRBV20-1 and J is TRBJ2-7, with 10 bases aligning to TRBD2. The V and J ends lost 6 bases and 3 bases, in that order; junction bases with no gene match: 8. The CDR3 sequence is 14 residues long. Germline CDR1 is DFQATT and CDR2 is SNEGSKA (reference sequence). DNA of the CDR3: TGCAGTGCGACCCCGGGACTAGCGAGCTACGAGCAGTACTTC. Translated, it gives CSATPGLASYEQYF.

This clonotype turned up a few times. This rearrangement joins TRBV6-5 to TRBJ2-5; D perhaps matches TRBD1 (6 bases). CDR1 and CDR2 (germline): MNHEY, SVGAGI. This CDR3 is built from 11 residues. The V end lost 2 bases, the J end lost 10 bases, and 8 bases lay between the germline ends. The CDR3 loop is CASSYMGHQYF. Written as DNA, the CDR3 is TGTGCCAGCAGTTACATGGGACACCAGTACTTC.

This clonotype showed up many times. V usage is TRBV20-1 and J usage is TRBJ2-1; D might be TRBD2 (6 bases). The germline CDR1 and CDR2 sequences are DFQATT and SNEGSKA (reference sequence). The CDR3 is made up of 14 amino acids. V dropped 5 bases and J dropped 6 bases, with 17 bases sitting between them. As DNA, the CDR3 is TGCAGTGCTGGGAGGACTTATGTGGGCAATGAGCAGTTCTTC. Translating it yields CSAGRTYVGNEQFF.

J is TRBJ1-1 and V is TRBV5-1; D perhaps matches TRBD1 (6 bases). Per the germline V gene, CDR1 is SGHRS and CDR2 is YFSETQ. Trimming pared 3 bases from V and 7 bases from J, leaving 16 bases between. The CDR3 loop spans 14 amino acids. CDR3 in amino acids: CASSSTGTGNEAFF. The CDR3 DNA is TGCGCCAGCAGCTCCACCGGAACAGGGAATGAAGCTTTCTTT.

In this sample, this clonotype turned up a few times. CDR3 region: CASSLSGIASYNEQFF. The CDR3 coding sequence is TGTGCCAGCAGCTTATCCGGGATAGCGTCCTACAATGAGCAGTTCTTC. This chain links TRBV7-8 with TRBJ2-1; TRBD2 is a possible D gene (5 bases). The V gene lost 2 bases and the J gene lost 1 base, with 12 bases spanning the gap. This CDR3 contains 16 residues. Germline loops: CDR1 SGHVS, CDR2 FQNEAQ.

This clonotype has a handful of counts. The rearrangement joins TRBV4-1 to TRBJ2-5, with 16 bases matching TRBD2. The V gene end was trimmed by 8 bases and the J gene end by 4 bases; junction bases not matched to a gene: 4. Germline CDR1 is MGHRA and CDR2 is YSYEKL. The length of the CDR3 is 15 residues. CDR3: CASSGTSGRVETQYF. The CDR3 DNA follows: TGCGCCAGCTCCGGGACTAGCGGGAGGGTAGAGACCCAGTACTTC.

This clonotype has more than one count but fewer than ten. The J gene is TRBJ1-2, the V gene TRBV27; possible D gene TRBD1, 6 bases. The CDR3 is made up of 14 amino acids. Between the trimmed V and J ends, which lost 9 bases and 4 bases, there was a span of 18 bases. The V gene's germline CDR1 is MNHEY and CDR2 SMNVEV (reference sequence). CDR3 protein: CASSRDTRSYGYTF. In DNA, the CDR3 is TGTGCCAGTTCCCGGGACACCCGTAGCTATGGCTACACCTTC.

The chain recombines TRBV29-1 with TRBJ2-5, with a possible D match to TRBD2 (5 bases). Germline CDR1 is SQVTM and CDR2 is ANQGSEA. V lost 8 bases and J 1 base, leaving 14 bases between the germline ends. The CDR3 has 13 residues. The CDR3 region has the DNA TGCAGCTTACGAACAGCGGCCCAAGAGACCCAGTACTTC. Translated, it gives CSLRTAAQETQYF.

This clonotype showed up just a few times. The chain has TRBV20-1 and TRBJ1-6, with D unresolved. Trimming cost V 7 bases and J 7 bases, with 11 bases left between them. From germline, CDR1 is DFQATT and CDR2 SNEGSKA (reference sequence). The CDR3 is 12 residues long. CDR3 loop: CSVTFSNSPLHF. CDR3 bases: TGCAGTGTCACATTTTCCAATTCACCCCTCCACTTT.

J is TRBJ2-7 and V is TRBV10-2; possibly TRBD2 for D (6 bases). V lost 6 bases to trimming and J lost 3 bases, with 15 bases between them. Germline V gene data show CDR1 as WSHSY and CDR2 as SAAADI. The CDR3 has 14 residues. CDR3 region: CASSPSVSNYEQYF. The DNA of the CDR3 is TGCGCCAGCAGCCCTAGCGTGAGTAACTACGAGCAGTACTTC.

The rearrangement uses TRBV7-2 and TRBJ2-1, with TRBD2 matching 8 bases. The CDR3 is 15 residues long. V dropped 5 bases and J dropped 2; count of bases not matched to a gene: 5. The V gene's germline CDR1 is SGHTA and CDR2 FQGNSA. CDR3 DNA: TGTGCCAGCAGCACCCAGCGGGGGACCTACAATGAGCAGTTCTTC. Protein product: CASSTQRGTYNEQFF.